The 23 T cell receptor beta chains reported below all come from one sample, sequenced in a study of CD8 T cells in ankylosing spondylitis. No antigen is known for these receptors. Notes on the study in general: Seemingly distinctive of ankylosing spondylitis blood was a TCR beta motif formed by eight highly homologous variants.

TCRdb re-called the 5' RACE reads with MiXCR, one entry per CDR3 protein. The sample includes about 440,000 distinct CDR3 sequences, about 15% of them seen just once. Sequencing was done on a sample of blood, either unsorted or a sorted T cell fraction (not recorded which). Source of these receptors: a male donor with ankylosing spondylitis.

The rearrangement links TRBV14 to TRBJ2-7; D is undetermined. Germline lookup yields CDR1 SGHDN and CDR2 FVKESK. The CDR3 has 13 amino acids. Trimming took 1 base from V and 7 from J, leaving 11 bases between them. The CDR3: CASSQGVSGEQYF. CDR3 in DNA: TGTGCCAGCAGCCAAGGAGTCAGTGGAGAGCAGTACTTC.

This chain joins TRBV30 and TRBJ1-5; D is unclear. The CDR3 contains 13 residues. Germline CDR1 reads GTSNPN; CDR2 reads SVGIG (reference sequence). V lost 2 bases, J lost 1 base, and 6 bases lay in between. The CDR3 DNA is TGTGCCTGGAGTCGAGAAAGCAATCAGCCCCAGCATTTT. This encodes CAWSRESNQPQHF.

This clonotype was detected only a few times. The chain has TRBV16 and TRBJ1-2, with 7 positions matching TRBD1. The CDR3 length is 15 residues. The trim removed 2 bases at V and 0 bases at J, leaving 3 bases unmatched. CDR1 is KGHSY, CDR2 FQNENV, per germline. DNA for the CDR3: TGTGCCAGCAGCCAAGGGACAGTTACTAACTATGGCTACACCTTC. Encoded protein: CASSQGTVTNYGYTF.

This clonotype was seen a few times. This sequence joins TRBV14 and TRBJ2-7, with 8 bases identical to TRBD2. This CDR3 has 16 residues. Germline V lookup: CDR1 SGHDN, CDR2 FVKESK. V trimming: 0 bases; J trimming: 6 bases; junction bases outside the gene matches: 10. CDR3 region: CASSQDPGVAGLEQYF. As DNA, the CDR3 is TGTGCCAGCAGCCAAGATCCGGGGGTAGCGGGGCTCGAGCAGTACTTC.

This chain connects TRBV12-3 or TRBV12-4 to TRBJ2-7; D possibly corresponds to TRBD2 (6 bases). There are 16 residues in the CDR3. Trimming removed 5 bases from V and 2 bases from J, with 19 bases in between. This chain's CDR3 is CASSPSGASVTYEQYF. CDR3 in DNA: TGTGCCAGCAGTCCCTCAGGCGCTAGCGTTACCTACGAGCAGTACTTC.

This clonotype was seen only a few times. The chain uses TRBV7-3 and TRBJ2-3; 7 positions match TRBD2. Germline lookup yields CDR1 SGHTA and CDR2 FQGTGA. There are 15 residues in the CDR3. The ends lost 5 bases at V and 0 bases at J; junction bases unmatched: 5. The CDR3 loop is CASSREAASTDTQYF. CDR3 in DNA: TGTGCCAGCAGCCGGGAGGCCGCTAGCACAGATACGCAGTATTTT.

There are a few counts of this clonotype. This chain links TRBV5-5 with TRBJ1-2, with D possibly being TRBD1 (5 bases). CDR3 length equals 14 residues. The V gene's germline CDR1 is SGHKS and CDR2 YYEKEE (reference sequence). Trimming removed 2 bases at V and 8 bases at J, with 16 bases between. The CDR3 here is CASSFDQGIGGYTF. The CDR3 region has the DNA TGTGCCAGCAGCTTCGATCAGGGTATCGGAGGCTACACCTTC.

This clonotype was detected only a few times. The V and J genes are TRBV7-6 and TRBJ1-4, with no clear D. Trimming shortened V by 5 bases and J by 0 bases, and 13 bases separated the two germline ends. The CDR3 is made up of 16 amino acids. Germline loops: CDR1 SGHVS, CDR2 FNYEAQ. The CDR3 sequence is CASSPRYKATNEKLFF. The CDR3 DNA follows: TGTGCCAGCAGCCCGCGGTACAAAGCAACTAATGAAAAACTGTTTTTT.

This clonotype occurred a few times. The V gene is TRBV7-3, the J gene TRBJ2-3; D uncertain. Germline CDR1 is SGHTA and CDR2 is FQGTGA. V lost 6 bases, J lost 4 bases, and 14 bases lay in between. The CDR3 has 14 amino acids. CDR3 residues: CASSRFARSDTQYF. The CDR3 nucleotides read TGTGCCAGCAGTCGGTTCGCTCGGTCAGATACGCAGTATTTT.

The chain couples TRBV20-1 to TRBJ2-1; unclear D gene. The CDR3 is 14 amino acids. The germline CDR1 and CDR2 sequences are DFQATT and SNEGSKA (reference sequence). The V and J ends lost 3 bases and 4 bases respectively, with 13 bases between them. The CDR3: CSARMHSAYNEQFF. The CDR3 DNA reads TGCAGTGCTAGGATGCACTCCGCTTACAATGAGCAGTTCTTC.

This clonotype was counted at least ten times. The rearrangement joins TRBV7-2 to TRBJ2-7; no firm D call. Germline lookup yields CDR1 SGHTA and CDR2 FQGNSA. V was trimmed by 0 bases and J by 6 bases, leaving 15 bases between them. The CDR3 spans 15 residues. CDR3: CASSLAGLGKLEQYF. The CDR3 DNA follows: TGTGCCAGCAGCTTAGCTGGCCTAGGGAAACTCGAGCAGTACTTC. Full variable domain (outside the CDR3, taken from reference TRBV7-2 and TRBJ2-7): GAGVSQSPSNKVTEKGKDVELRCDPISGHTALYWYRQSLGQGLEFLIYFQGNSAPDKSGLPSDRFSAERTGGSVSTLTIQRTQQEDSAVYLCASSLAGLGKLEQYFGPGTRLTVT.

This chain uses TRBV5-1 with TRBJ1-6; D unclear. The V and J ends lost 2 bases and 7 bases respectively, with 13 bases between them. Germline CDR1 is SGHRS and CDR2 is YFSETQ. The CDR3 spans 15 residues. CDR3 coding DNA: TGCGCCAGCAGCTTTGGGATACAGAAAAATTCACCCCTCCACTTT. It is translated as CASSFGIQKNSPLHF.

A few counts support this clonotype. The chain couples TRBV3-1 to TRBJ1-5; D ambiguous. This CDR3 comprises 15 residues. Per the germline V gene, CDR1 is LGHDT and CDR2 is YNNKEL (reference sequence). V shed 1 base and J shed 3 bases, with 10 bases lying between them. This CDR3 reads CASSQGSTYNQPQHF. CDR3 nucleotide sequence: TGTGCCAGCAGCCAAGGCAGTACCTACAATCAGCCCCAGCATTTT.

Here the CDR3 DNA reads TGTGCCATCAGTGAAAGAGGGGCCACCGGGGAGCTGTTTTTT. Amino acids: CAISERGATGELFF. V usage is TRBV10-3 and J usage is TRBJ2-2; D could derive from TRBD1 or TRBD2 (5 bases each). Per the germline V gene, CDR1 is ENHRY and CDR2 is SYGVKD. Trimming cost V 3 bases and J 4 bases, with 9 bases left between them. The CDR3 totals 14 residues.

V is TRBV11-2 and J is TRBJ2-3; a weak D match, TRBD1 (7 bases). Deletions cut 4 bases from V and 4 bases from J, with 15 bases between. Germline V CDR1 and CDR2: SGHAT, FQNNGV. The CDR3 spans 15 residues. Here the CDR3 reads CASSSRGVSPDTQYF. CDR3 nucleotides: TGTGCCAGCAGCTCCAGGGGGGTGTCCCCAGATACGCAGTATTTT.

The rearrangement uses TRBV30 and TRBJ1-2; D is perhaps TRBD1 (5 bases). CDR3 size: 11 residues. V gave up 2 bases and J gave up 8 bases, with 9 bases separating them. The V gene's germline CDR1 is GTSNPN and CDR2 SVGIG (reference sequence). CDR3 nucleotides: TGTGCCTGGAGTTCAGGGTTGGGCTACACCTTC. Translating gives CAWSSGLGYTF.

The genes are TRBV12-3 or TRBV12-4 and TRBJ1-5; D is uncertain. V lost 3 bases to trimming and J lost 2 bases, with 11 bases between them. The CDR3 is made up of 15 amino acids. Here the CDR3 DNA reads TGTGCCAGCAGTTTGAAAGGGTTGGGCAATCAGCCCCAGCATTTT. Translation gives CASSLKGLGNQPQHF.

The CDR3 sequence is CASSPFGGRANEKLFF. CDR3 DNA sequence: TGTGCCAGCAGCCCATTTGGGGGAAGGGCTAATGAAAAACTGTTTTTT. The gene calls are TRBV7-9 and TRBJ1-4, with D possibly being TRBD1 (5 bases). Trimming cost V 5 bases and J 3 bases, with 16 bases left between them. The germline gives CDR1 SEHNR, CDR2 FQNEAQ (reference sequence). This CDR3 has 16 amino acids.

This clonotype was seen more than once but under ten times. V and J are TRBV12-3 or TRBV12-4 and TRBJ2-1; 10 bases are a match to TRBD2. J was trimmed by 7 bases and V by 4 bases; bases with no gene match: 13. CDR3 length: 17 residues. The CDR3 coding sequence is TGTGCCAGCAGTTCCCGCGGTAGCGGGGGGAGTCAAAATGAGCAGTTCTTC. Translation gives CASSSRGSGGSQNEQFF.

This clonotype was counted many times. The rearrangement uses TRBV7-8 and TRBJ1-1, with D possibly TRBD1 on 5 matching bases. The germline gives CDR1 SGHVS, CDR2 FQNEAQ. V was trimmed by 0 bases and J by 2 bases, leaving 10 bases between them. The CDR3 totals 15 residues. Written as DNA, the CDR3 is TGTGCCAGCAGCTTAGCGGCAGGGCTTAACACTGAAGCTTTCTTT. Its protein is CASSLAAGLNTEAFF.

CDR3 coding DNA: TGTGCCATCAGATCGGGCGGGGGTGAGGAGACCCAGTACTTC. Protein sequence: CAIRSGGGEETQYF. V usage is TRBV10-3 and J usage is TRBJ2-5; 7 bases align to TRBD2. V was clipped by 6 bases and J by 5 bases; unmatched bases: 9. Per germline, CDR1 ENHRY and CDR2 SYGVKD. This CDR3 spans 14 amino acids.

The V and J genes are TRBV30 and TRBJ2-1; D is uncertain. Trimming pared 1 base from V and 10 bases from J, leaving 11 bases between. Per the germline V gene, CDR1 is GTSNPN and CDR2 is SVGIG (reference sequence). The CDR3 sequence is 12 residues long. The CDR3 region has the DNA TGTGCCTGGAGTGGTGTCGAGGAAGAGCAGTTCTTC. It codes for CAWSGVEEEQFF.

In this sample, this clonotype turned up a few times. This chain uses TRBV5-1 with TRBJ1-2; no clear D gene. V gave up 4 bases and J gave up 0 bases, with 16 bases separating them. This CDR3 contains 16 residues. CDR1 and CDR2 (germline): SGHRS, YFSETQ. The CDR3 sequence is CASSNRSGSSNYGYTF. The CDR3 DNA reads as TGCGCCAGCAGCAACCGATCGGGCAGCTCTAACTATGGCTACACCTTC.